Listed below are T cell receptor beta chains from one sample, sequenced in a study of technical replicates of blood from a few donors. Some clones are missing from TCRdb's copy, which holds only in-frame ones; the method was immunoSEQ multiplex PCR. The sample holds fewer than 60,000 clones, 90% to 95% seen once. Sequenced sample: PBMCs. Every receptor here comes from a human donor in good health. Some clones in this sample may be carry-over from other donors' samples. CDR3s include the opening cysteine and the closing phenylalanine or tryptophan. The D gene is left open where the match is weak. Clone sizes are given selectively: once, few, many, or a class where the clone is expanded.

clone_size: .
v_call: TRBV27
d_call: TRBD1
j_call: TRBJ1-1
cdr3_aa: CASSPNRGQGTEAFF
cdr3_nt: TGTGCCAGCAGTCCCAACAGGGGGCAGGGCACTGAAGCTTTCTTT

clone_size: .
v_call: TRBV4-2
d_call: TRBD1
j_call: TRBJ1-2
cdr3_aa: CASSQAGTGQGGYTF
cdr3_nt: TGTGCCAGCAGCCAAGCAGGGACAGGGCAGGGTGGCTACACCTTC

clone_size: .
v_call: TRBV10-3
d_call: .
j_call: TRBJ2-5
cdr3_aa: CATRQLETQYF
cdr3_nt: TGTGCCACCCGACAGTTAGAGACCCAGTACTTC

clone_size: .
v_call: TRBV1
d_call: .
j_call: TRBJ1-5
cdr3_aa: CTSSQGDRGGQPQHF
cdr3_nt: TGCACCAGCAGCCAGGGGGACAGGGGTGGACAGCCCCAGCATTTT

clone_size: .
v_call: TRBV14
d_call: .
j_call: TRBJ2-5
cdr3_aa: CASSQKMTDQETQYF
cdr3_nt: TGTGCCAGCAGCCAGAAGATGACAGATCAAGAGACCCAGTACTTC

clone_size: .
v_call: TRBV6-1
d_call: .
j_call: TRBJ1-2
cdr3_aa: CASREGNKKGFGYTF
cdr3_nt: TGTGCCAGCAGGGAAGGAAATAAAAAGGGGTTTGGCTACACCTTC

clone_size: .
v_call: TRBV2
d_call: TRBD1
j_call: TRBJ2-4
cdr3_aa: CATRQGLAKNIQYF
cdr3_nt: TGTGCCACCAGACAGGGGTTAGCCAAAAACATTCAGTACTTC

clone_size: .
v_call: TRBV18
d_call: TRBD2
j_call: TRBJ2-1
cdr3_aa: CASSPILAGIQNEQFF
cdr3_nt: TGTGCCAGCTCACCGATACTAGCGGGAATTCAGAATGAGCAGTTCTTC

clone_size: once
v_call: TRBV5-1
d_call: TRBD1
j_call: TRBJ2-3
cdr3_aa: CASSPGTVGSDTQYF
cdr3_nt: TGCGCCAGCAGCCCAGGGACAGTTGGATCAGATACGCAGTATTTT

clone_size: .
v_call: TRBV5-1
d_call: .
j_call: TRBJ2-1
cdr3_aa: CASSPGLPNDEQFF
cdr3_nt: TGTGCCAGCAGCCCTGGACTACCCAACGATGAGCAGTTCTTC

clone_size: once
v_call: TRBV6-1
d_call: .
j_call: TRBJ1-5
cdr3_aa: CASSESRNQPQHF
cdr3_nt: TGTGCCAGCAGTGAGTCGAGAAATCAGCCCCAGCATTTT

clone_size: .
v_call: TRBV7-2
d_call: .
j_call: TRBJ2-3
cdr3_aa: CASSLLAGTPDTQYF
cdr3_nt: TGTGCCAGCAGCTTACTAGCAGGCACACCAGATACGCAGTATTTT

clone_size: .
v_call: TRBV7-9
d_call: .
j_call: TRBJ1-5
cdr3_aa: CASSLTTELDQPQHF
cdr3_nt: TGTGCCAGCAGCTTAACGACAGAGCTAGATCAGCCCCAGCATTTT

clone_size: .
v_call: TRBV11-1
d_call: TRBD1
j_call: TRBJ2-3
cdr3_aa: CASSLAGQGVDTDTQYF
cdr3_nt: TGTGCCAGCAGCTTAGCGGGACAGGGGGTCGACACAGATACGCAGTATTTT

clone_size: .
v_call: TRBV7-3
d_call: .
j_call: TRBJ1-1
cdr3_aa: CASSPGNRERTEAFF
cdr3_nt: TGTGCCAGCAGCCCCGGGAACAGGGAACGCACTGAAGCTTTCTTT

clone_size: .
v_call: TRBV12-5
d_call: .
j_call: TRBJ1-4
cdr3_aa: CASGSGGADEKLFF
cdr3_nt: TGTGCTAGTGGTTCGGGGGGGGCCGATGAAAAACTGTTTTTT

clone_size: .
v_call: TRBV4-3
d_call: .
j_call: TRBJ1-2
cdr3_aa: CASSQDSPGVGYGYTF
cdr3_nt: TGCGCCAGCAGCCAAGACTCCCCAGGGGTAGGCTATGGCTACACCTTC

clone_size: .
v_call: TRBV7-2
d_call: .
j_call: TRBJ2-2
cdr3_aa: CASSTGSWGRTGELFF
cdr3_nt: TGTGCCAGCAGCACAGGGAGCTGGGGCCGGACCGGGGAGCTGTTTTTT

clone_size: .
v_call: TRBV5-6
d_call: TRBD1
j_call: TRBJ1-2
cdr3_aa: CASSWGTGDYGYTF
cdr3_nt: TGTGCCAGCAGCTGGGGGACAGGGGACTATGGCTACACCTTC